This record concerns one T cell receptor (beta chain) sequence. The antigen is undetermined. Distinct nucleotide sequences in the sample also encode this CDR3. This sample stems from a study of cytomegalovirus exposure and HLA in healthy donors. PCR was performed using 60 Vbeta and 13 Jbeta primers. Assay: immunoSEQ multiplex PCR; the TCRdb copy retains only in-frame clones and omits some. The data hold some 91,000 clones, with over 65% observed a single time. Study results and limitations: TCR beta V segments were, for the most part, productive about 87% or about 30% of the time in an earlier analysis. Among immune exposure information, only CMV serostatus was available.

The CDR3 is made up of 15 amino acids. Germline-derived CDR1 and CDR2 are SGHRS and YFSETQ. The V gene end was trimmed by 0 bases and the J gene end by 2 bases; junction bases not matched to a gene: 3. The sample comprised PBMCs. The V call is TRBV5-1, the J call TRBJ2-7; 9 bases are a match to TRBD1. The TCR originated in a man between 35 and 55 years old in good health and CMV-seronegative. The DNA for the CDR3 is TGCGCCAGCAGCTTGGGGGGGACAGGGACCTACGAGCAGTACTTC. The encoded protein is CASSLGGTGTYEQYF.